This TCR beta chain was captured in a study of blood T cell repertoires in COVID-19. Overall study: Sites across the United States, Italy and Spain contributed samples from acute and convalescent COVID-19. Nucleic acid was either cDNA or gDNA, and it came from T cells, B-cell-depleted T cells, or PBMCs.

The CDR3 is 14 residues long. With 0 bases removed from V and 6 bases from J, the gap between germline ends came to 12 bases. Looked up from germline, CDR1 is MNHEY and CDR2 is SVGAGI. Produced via immunoSEQ multiplex PCR; TCRdb's table is partial and in-frame only. The sample lists approximately 190,000 clones; roughly 80% were seen once. The source material was peripheral blood. This rearrangement joins TRBV6-5 to TRBJ2-7; D gene unclear. This receptor was identified in a young man with active or convalescent COVID-19. The DNA for the CDR3 is TGTGCCAGCAGTTACTCTGTCAGGCCGGCCGAGCAGTACTTC. Encoded protein: CASSYSVRPAEQYF.